A single sample is the source of the 23 T cell receptor beta chains below, sequenced in a study of blood T cell repertoires in COVID-19. Measured with immunoSEQ multiplex PCR; TCRdb has only the in-frame clones, and not every one. The sample consists of about 130,000 clones, about 80% of them appearing once. Sample: peripheral blood. All receptors derive from a human donor in a cohort sampled during active COVID-19.

There are a few counts of this clone. This rearrangement joins TRBV18 to TRBJ1-1, with no clear D. This CDR3 spans 15 amino acids. Germline V gene sequence: CDR1 KGHSH, CDR2 LQKENI. The V gene lost 2 bases and the J gene lost 6 bases, with 16 bases spanning the gap. As DNA, the CDR3 is TGTGCCAGCTCACCATCCGTCGTGGAGATCGCTGAAGCTTTCTTT. Translating it yields CASSPSVVEIAEAFF. Based on the CDR3 plus reference TRBV18 and TRBJ1-1, the full variable domain is NAGVMQNPRHLVRRRGQEARLRCSPMKGHSHVYWYRQLPEEGLKFMVYLQKENIIDESGMPKERFSAEFPKEGPSILRIQQVVRGDSAAYFCASSPSVVEIAEAFFGQGTRLTVV.

Only one count was recorded for this clone. The V call is TRBV10-3, the J call TRBJ2-7; unclear D gene. The germline V gene encodes CDR1 ENHRY and CDR2 SYGVKD. Trimming left V 6 bases short and J 6 bases short, with 15 bases between. CDR3 length equals 13 residues. CDR3 residues: CAIRNDRSSEQYF. The CDR3 DNA sequence: TGTGCCATCAGGAACGATAGGAGTTCCGAGCAGTACTTC.

This chain uses TRBV14 with TRBJ2-2, with TRBD2 matching over 11 bases. CDR3 size: 17 residues. The V gene end was trimmed by 6 bases and the J gene end by 2 bases; junction bases not matched to a gene: 8. Germline assignment: CDR1 SGHDN and CDR2 FVKESK. The CDR3 is CASSPFRLAGNTGELFF. CDR3 DNA: TGTGCCAGCAGTCCCTTCCGACTAGCGGGAAACACCGGGGAGCTGTTTTTT.

The V gene is TRBV11-3, the J gene TRBJ2-1; 7 nucleotides agree with TRBD2. CDR1 is SGHNT, CDR2 YENEEA, per germline. The CDR3 is made up of 15 amino acids. With V trimmed by 1 base and J by 7 bases, 7 bases remained unmatched. CDR3 protein: CASSLGTREGNEQFF. The CDR3 nucleotides are TGTGCCAGCAGCTTAGGTACTAGGGAGGGGAATGAGCAGTTCTTC. Complete variable domain (other parts from reference TRBV11-3 and TRBJ2-1): EAGVVQSPRYKIIEKKQPVAFWCNPISGHNTLYWYLQNLGQGPELLIRYENEEAVDDSQLPKDRFSAERLKGVDSTLKIQPAELGDSAVYLCASSLGTREGNEQFFGPGTRLTVL.

The chain has TRBV12-3 or TRBV12-4 and TRBJ2-3, with a tentative D call TRBD1 (6 bases). The CDR3 is made up of 12 amino acids. The ends were cut back, 7 bases at V and 9 bases at J, with 14 bases in the middle. The CDR3 protein is CASKLGTGTQYF. The CDR3, as DNA: TGTGCCAGCAAACTGGGTACAGGGACGCAGTATTTT.

The chain employs TRBV30 and TRBJ1-1; TRBD1 matches 8 bases. The CDR3 runs to 14 residues. Germline trimming cut 3 bases from V and 1 base from J; bases unmatched to any gene: 4. Germline V gives CDR1 GTSNPN, CDR2 SVGIG (reference sequence). Written as DNA, the CDR3 is TGTGCCTGGAGCAGGGGGCTTAAGAACACTGAAGCTTTCTTT. This sequence encodes CAWSRGLKNTEAFF.

The chain couples TRBV11-2 to TRBJ2-5; 9 bases match TRBD2. Trimming cost V 8 bases and J 4 bases; bases outside gene matches: 11. The CDR3 contains 15 residues. CDR1 is SGHAT, CDR2 FQNNGV, per germline. In DNA form, the CDR3 reads TGTGCCAGCGGAGTTGCGGGAGGGTTAGGAGAGACCCAGTACTTC. It yields the protein CASGVAGGLGETQYF. Using reference TRBV11-2 and TRBJ2-5 for the parts outside the CDR3, the full variable domain is EAGVAQSPRYKIIEKRQSVAFWCNPISGHATLYWYQQILGQGPKLLIQFQNNGVVDDSQLPKDRFSAERLKGVDSTLKIQPAKLEDSAVYLCASGVAGGLGETQYFGPGTRLLVL.

This chain joins TRBV4-2 and TRBJ2-2; 8 bases agree with TRBD2. The CDR3 loop spans 17 amino acids. Germline loops: CDR1 LGHNA, CDR2 YNFKEQ. J gave up 5 bases and V 4 bases, and 12 bases lay outside the gene matches. The CDR3 loop is CASSPVGSAGVTGELFF. DNA of the CDR3: TGTGCCAGCAGCCCGGTAGGGTCAGCGGGGGTAACCGGGGAGCTGTTTTTT.

The DNA of the CDR3 is TGTGCCAGTAGTTCGCAACTGAGAAGGGGGAATGAAAAACTGTTTTTT. Encoded protein: CASSSQLRRGNEKLFF. The V gene is TRBV19, the J gene TRBJ1-4; perhaps TRBD1 as D (6 bases). The germline V gene has CDR1 LNHDA and CDR2 SQIVND (reference sequence). With 5 bases removed from V and 5 bases from J, the gap between germline ends came to 18 bases. The CDR3 is made up of 16 amino acids.

This clone occurred once. V is TRBV28 and J is TRBJ1-2; D gene ambiguous. Germline V CDR1 and CDR2: MDHEN, SYDVKM. The CDR3 contains 13 residues. V was shortened by 2 bases and J by 4 bases, with 8 bases between the two germline ends. CDR3 protein: CASSLAQTYGYTF. Written as DNA, the CDR3 is TGTGCCAGCAGTTTAGCACAGACCTATGGCTACACCTTC.

The chain is built from TRBV10-3 and TRBJ2-1; 10 nucleotides line up with TRBD2. CDR3 length: 13 amino acids. Trimming cost V 10 bases and J 7 bases; bases outside gene matches: 7. Germline V lookup: CDR1 ENHRY, CDR2 SYGVKD. The CDR3 sequence: CATLTSGDNEQFF. DNA for the CDR3: TGTGCCACCTTAACTAGCGGGGATAATGAGCAGTTCTTC.

The genes are TRBV5-1 and TRBJ2-5; D uncertain. The germline V gene encodes CDR1 SGHRS and CDR2 YFSETQ. Trimming stripped 2 bases from V and 2 bases from J, with 10 bases between. This CDR3 has 14 residues. The CDR3 spells CASSFGLIQETQYF. CDR3 nucleotides: TGCGCCAGCAGCTTTGGGCTAATTCAAGAGACCCAGTACTTC.

V usage is TRBV13 and J usage is TRBJ2-3, with unresolved D. Trimming removed 5 bases at V and 4 bases at J, with 16 bases between. This CDR3 has 15 amino acids. The germline CDR1 and CDR2 sequences are PRHDT and FYEKMQ (reference sequence). The CDR3 region is CASSARIRSPDTQYF. The CDR3, as DNA: TGTGCCAGCAGCGCGCGGATCAGATCCCCAGATACGCAGTATTTT. Looking up the rest from reference TRBV13 and TRBJ2-3 gives the full variable domain: AAGVIQSPRHLIKEKRETATLKCYPIPRHDTVYWYQQGPGQDPQFLISFYEKMQSDKGSIPDRFSAQQFSDYHSELNMSSLELGDSALYFCASSARIRSPDTQYFGPGTRLTVL.

This clone appeared a single time. V is TRBV28 and J is TRBJ2-7; the match to TRBD1 covers 7 bases. CDR1 MDHEN and CDR2 SYDVKM come from the germline V gene. The V gene end was trimmed by 4 bases and the J gene end by 4 bases; junction bases not matched to a gene: 1. The CDR3 consists of 12 residues. CDR3: CASSSTGYEQYF. The CDR3 DNA is TGTGCCAGCAGTTCGACAGGGTACGAGCAGTACTTC.

The CDR3 sequence: CASSFRGRAGNTIYF. CDR3 in DNA: TGTGCCAGCAGCTTCAGGGGTAGGGCTGGAAACACCATATATTTT. The chain recombines TRBV13 with TRBJ1-3; possibly TRBD1 for D (6 bases). CDR1 is PRHDT, CDR2 FYEKMQ, per germline (reference sequence). V was cut by 3 bases and J by 2 bases, with 11 bases left in between. The CDR3 has 15 amino acids.

This clone has only a few counts. V and J are TRBV21-1 and TRBJ2-7; TRBD1 is the table's D call, not checked against the DNA. TRBV21-1 is a documented pseudogene. This CDR3 is built from 15 residues. The CDR3 sequence is CASSKGRGHNYEQYF. The CDR3 nucleotides are TGTGCCAGCAGCAAAGGCAGGGGCCACAACTACGAGCAGTACTTC.

V gene TRBV6-1 combines with J gene TRBJ2-4; 9 positions agree with TRBD1. The germline CDR1 and CDR2 sequences are MNHNS and SASEGT. The trim removed 3 bases at V and 7 bases at J, leaving 7 bases unmatched. The CDR3 is 15 residues long. This CDR3 is CASSEMDRGGNIQYF. The CDR3 nucleotides are TGTGCCAGCAGTGAGATGGACAGGGGTGGGAACATTCAGTACTTC.

The V gene is TRBV7-9, the J gene TRBJ1-2, with D maybe TRBD1 (5 bases). The V and J ends lost 5 bases and 8 bases respectively, with 15 bases between them. The CDR3 contains 13 residues. CDR1 SEHNR and CDR2 FQNEAQ come from the germline V gene (reference sequence). CDR3 residues: CASSLVGGSGYTF. The CDR3 bases are TGTGCCAGCAGCCTAGTGGGGGGAAGCGGCTACACCTTC. The entire variable domain, with the rest obtained from reference TRBV7-9 and TRBJ1-2, is as follows: DTGVSQNPRHKITKRGQNVTFRCDPISEHNRLYWYRQTLGQGPEFLTYFQNEAQLEKSRLLSDRFSAERPKGSFSTLEIQRTEQGDSAMYLCASSLVGGSGYTFGSGTRLTVV.

V usage is TRBV7-8 and J usage is TRBJ1-5, with unresolved D. Trimming removed 3 bases from V and 1 base from J, with 4 bases in between. This CDR3 region has 13 residues. CDR1 SGHVS and CDR2 FQNEAQ come from the germline V gene. The CDR3 reads CASSLRSNQPQHF. CDR3 nucleotide sequence: TGTGCCAGCAGCTTGCGGAGCAATCAGCCCCAGCATTTT.

This clone showed up just once. J is TRBJ1-5 and V is TRBV27, with D possibly being TRBD1 (5 bases). With 2 bases removed from V and 6 bases from J, the gap between germline ends came to 11 bases. The CDR3 extends over 14 amino acids. The V gene's germline CDR1 is MNHEY and CDR2 SMNVEV (reference sequence). The CDR3 DNA reads as TGTGCCAGCAGTTTAACCAGGGTGACTCAGCCCCAGCATTTT. Encoded protein: CASSLTRVTQPQHF.

The V gene is TRBV5-4, the J gene TRBJ1-5, with D tentatively TRBD1 (6 bases). Per the germline V gene, CDR1 is SGHNT and CDR2 is YYREEE (reference sequence). V lost 4 bases to trimming and J lost 9 bases, with 14 bases between them. The CDR3 is 13 amino acids. CDR3 region: CASSIQGYGPQHF. The CDR3 coding sequence is TGTGCCAGCAGCATACAGGGATATGGGCCCCAGCATTTT. Using reference TRBV5-4 and TRBJ1-5 for the parts outside the CDR3, the full variable domain is ETGVTQSPTHLIKTRGQQVTLRCSSQSGHNTVSWYQQALGQGPQFIFQYYREEENGRGNFPPRFSGLQFPNYSSELNVNALELDDSALYLCASSIQGYGPQHFGDGTRLSIL.

This rearrangement joins TRBV2 to TRBJ1-1, with TRBD1 matching over 7 bases. The ends lost 6 bases at V and 7 bases at J; junction bases unmatched: 5. CDR1 SNHLY and CDR2 FYNNEI come from the germline V gene. The CDR3 runs 12 residues. The DNA of the CDR3 is TGTGCCAGCAGGACAGGGCCAGGTGAAGCTTTCTTT. Amino acid sequence: CASRTGPGEAFF.

The chain is built from TRBV29-1 and TRBJ2-3; the match to TRBD2 covers 13 bases. V trimming: 7 bases; J trimming: 6 bases; junction bases outside the gene matches: 7. Germline-derived CDR1 and CDR2 are SQVTM and ANQGSEA. CDR3 length equals 14 residues. As DNA, the CDR3 is TGCAGCGCCTCCTTACTAGCGGGAGGGGATACGCAGTATTTT. It translates to CSASLLAGGDTQYF.